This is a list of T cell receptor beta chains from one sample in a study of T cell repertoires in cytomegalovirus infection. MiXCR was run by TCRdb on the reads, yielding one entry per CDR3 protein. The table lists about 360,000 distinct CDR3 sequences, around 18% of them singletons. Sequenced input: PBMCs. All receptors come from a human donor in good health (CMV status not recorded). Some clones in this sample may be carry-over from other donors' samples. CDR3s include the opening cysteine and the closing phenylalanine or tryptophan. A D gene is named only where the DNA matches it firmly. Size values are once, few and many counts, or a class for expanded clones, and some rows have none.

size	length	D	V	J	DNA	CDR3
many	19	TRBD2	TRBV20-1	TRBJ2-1	TGCAGTGCTAGAGATTCGGGGGGGCCTGAGAGTGTAGGGAGAAATGAGCAGTTCTTC	CSARDSGGPESVGRNEQFF
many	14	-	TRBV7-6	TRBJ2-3	TGTGCCAGCAGCTTATACCAGAGCACAGATACGCAGTATTTT	CASSLYQSTDTQYF
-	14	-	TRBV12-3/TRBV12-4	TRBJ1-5	TGTGCCAGCAGCCGCAGCATGGACAATCAGCCCCAGCATTTT	CASSRSMDNQPQHF
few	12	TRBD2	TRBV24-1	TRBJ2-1	TGTGCCACCAGTGAGCCGGGGGGGCAGCAGTTCTTC	CATSEPGGQQFF
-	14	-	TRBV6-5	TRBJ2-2	TGTGCCAGCAGTTACTCGGTGAACACCGGGGAGCTGTTTTTT	CASSYSVNTGELFF
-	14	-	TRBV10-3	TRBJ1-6	TGTGCCATCAGTGAGGGCAGGGAGGGTTCACCCCTCCACTTT	CAISEGREGSPLHF
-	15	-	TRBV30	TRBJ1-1	TGTGCCTGGAGGGACAGCCTTTTCGGGATCACTGAAGCTTTCTTT	CAWRDSLFGITEAFF
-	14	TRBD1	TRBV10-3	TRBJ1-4	TGTGCCATCAGTGCGGGACAGGGGGATGAAAAACTGTTTTTT	CAISAGQGDEKLFF
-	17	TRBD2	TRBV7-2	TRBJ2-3	TGTGCCAGCAGCTTACTAGCGGGAGGGGCTTACACAGATACGCAGTATTTT	CASSLLAGGAYTDTQYF
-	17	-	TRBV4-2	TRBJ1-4	TGTGCCAGCAGCCCCCCTCCAGCCAGGACGGAGAATGAAAAACTGTTTTTT	CASSPPPARTENEKLFF
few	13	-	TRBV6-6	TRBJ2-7	TGTGCCAGCAGTCCGGACAATTCCTACGAGCAGTACTTC	CASSPDNSYEQYF
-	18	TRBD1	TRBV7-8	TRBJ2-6	TGTGCCAGCAGCCACATACGCAGGGGGCTGACTGGGGCCAACGTCCTGACTTTC	CASSHIRRGLTGANVLTF
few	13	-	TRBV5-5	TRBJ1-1	TGTGCCAGCAGCTTTATCGGAAGCACTGAAGCTTTCTTT	CASSFIGSTEAFF
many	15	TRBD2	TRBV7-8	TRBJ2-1	TGTGCCAGCAGCTCCTGGACTAGGGGTGACAATGAGCAGTTCTTC	CASSSWTRGDNEQFF
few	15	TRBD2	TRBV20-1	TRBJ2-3	TGCAGTGCTAGCCCCACTAGCGGGGGGCCAGATACGCAGTATTTT	CSASPTSGGPDTQYF
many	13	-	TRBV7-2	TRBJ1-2	TGTGCCAGCAGCTTGGGGGGGACTCGGGGCTACACCTTC	CASSLGGTRGYTF
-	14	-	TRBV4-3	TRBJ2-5	TGCGCCAGCAGCCAAGAGTATAACGCGGAGACCCAGTACTTC	CASSQEYNAETQYF
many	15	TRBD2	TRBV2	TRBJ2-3	TGTGCCAGCAGTACGGGACTAGCGGGAGGGCAAGCGCAGTATTTT	CASSTGLAGGQAQYF
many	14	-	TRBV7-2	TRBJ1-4	TGTGCCAGCAGCTTAATAGGGACCAATGAAAAACTGTTTTTT	CASSLIGTNEKLFF
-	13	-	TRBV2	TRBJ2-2	TGTGCCAGCAGTGACCGAGCGAGCGGGGAGCTGTTTTTT	CASSDRASGELFF
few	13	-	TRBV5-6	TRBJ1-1	TGTGCCAGCATCGGCCAGTTGAACACTGAAGCTTTCTTT	CASIGQLNTEAFF
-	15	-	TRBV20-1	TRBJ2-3	TGCAGTGCTGGAGGGAACAGGGAATCCCCGGATACGCAGTATTTT	CSAGGNRESPDTQYF
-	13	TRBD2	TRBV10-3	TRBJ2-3	TGTGCCATTAAAGCGGGAGGGCCGGGTACGCAGTATTTT	CAIKAGGPGTQYF
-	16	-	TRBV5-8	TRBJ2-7	TGTGCCAGCAGCTTGGCCGGCGGGGCGATCTCCTACGAGCAGTACTTC	CASSLAGGAISYEQYF
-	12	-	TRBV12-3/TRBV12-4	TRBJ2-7	TGTGCCAGCAGTTTAGTACTCTACGAGCAGTACTTC	CASSLVLYEQYF
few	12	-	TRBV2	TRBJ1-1	TGTGCCAGCAGGGTCTCAGCCACTGAAGCTTTCTTT	CASRVSATEAFF
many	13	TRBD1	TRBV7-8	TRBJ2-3	TGTGCCAGCCACAGGGGCCGCACAGATACGCAGTATTTT	CASHRGRTDTQYF
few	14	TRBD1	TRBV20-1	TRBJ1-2	TGCAGTGCTAGAGCCGCAGGGGGCTACGGTGGCTACACCTTC	CSARAAGGYGGYTF
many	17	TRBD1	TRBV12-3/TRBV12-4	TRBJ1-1	TGTGCCAGCAGTTCCCCATGGACAGGGGCTTTGAACACTGAAGCTTTCTTT	CASSSPWTGALNTEAFF
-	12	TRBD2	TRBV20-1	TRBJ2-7	TGCAGTGCTAGAGCCTGGGGGGGAGAGCAGTACTTC	CSARAWGGEQYF
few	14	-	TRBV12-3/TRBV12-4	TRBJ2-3	TGTGCCAGCAGTAAGACGGAAAGCACAGATACGCAGTATTTT	CASSKTESTDTQYF
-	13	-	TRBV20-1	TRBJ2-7	TGCAGTGCGACGAGGGACAATGGCTACGAGCAGTACTTC	CSATRDNGYEQYF
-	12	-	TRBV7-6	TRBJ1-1	TGTGCCAGCAGCGACCGGACGTCTGAAGCTTTCTTT	CASSDRTSEAFF
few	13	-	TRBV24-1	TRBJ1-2	TGTGCCACCAGTGATCCCGGGGGAGATGGCTACACCTTC	CATSDPGGDGYTF
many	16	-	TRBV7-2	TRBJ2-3	TGTGCCAGCAGCTTAGCGGTGACTAACCTAGCGCATACGCAGTATTTT	CASSLAVTNLAHTQYF
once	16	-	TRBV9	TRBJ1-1	TGTGCCAGCAGCGTGATGGGTGGGGGGGTGAACACTGAAGCTTTCTTT	CASSVMGGGVNTEAFF
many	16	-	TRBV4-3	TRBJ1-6	TGCGCCAGCAGCCAAGATCCGGGACGGCCAACACGTCCCCTCCACTTT	CASSQDPGRPTRPLHF
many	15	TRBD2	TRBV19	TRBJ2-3	TGTGCCAGTAGTATAACAGGGACTAGGACAGATACGCAGTATTTT	CASSITGTRTDTQYF
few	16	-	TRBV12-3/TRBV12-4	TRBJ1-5	TGTGCCAGCAGTTTAAAAGGGCCCTATAGCAATCAGCCCCAGCATTTT	CASSLKGPYSNQPQHF
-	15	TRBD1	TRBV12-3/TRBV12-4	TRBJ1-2	TGTGCCAGCAGTATATCCGGGACAGGGGGATCTGGCTACACCTTC	CASSISGTGGSGYTF
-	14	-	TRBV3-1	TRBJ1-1	TGTGCCAGCAGCCAATTGGGGGTGTCGGCTGAAGCTTTCTTT	CASSQLGVSAEAFF
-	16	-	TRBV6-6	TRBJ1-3	TGTGCCAGCAGTCACTCTAACTCCAACTCCGGAAACACCATATATTTT	CASSHSNSNSGNTIYF
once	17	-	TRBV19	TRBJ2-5	TGTGCCAGTAGTATCAGGTCACAACAGGTGTACCAAGAGACCCAGTACTTC	CASSIRSQQVYQETQYF
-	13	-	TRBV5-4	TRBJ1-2	TGTGCCAGCAGCTTGTCACAGCCGAGGGGCTACACCTTC	CASSLSQPRGYTF
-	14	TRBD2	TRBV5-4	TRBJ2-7	TGTGCCAGCAGCTCTAGCGGGGGGCTCAACGAGCAGTACTTC	CASSSSGGLNEQYF
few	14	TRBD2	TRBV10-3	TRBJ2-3	TGTGCCACCGGGGGGGTAGGGGATCCGAATACGCAGTATTTT	CATGGVGDPNTQYF
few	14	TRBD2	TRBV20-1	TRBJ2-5	TGCAGTGCTAGGCGGGAGGCCACCCCCTCGGCCCAGTACTTC	CSARREATPSAQYF
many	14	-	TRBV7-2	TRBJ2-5	TGTGCCAGCAGCTTTCAGGGAGGCCAAGAGACCCAGTACTTC	CASSFQGGQETQYF
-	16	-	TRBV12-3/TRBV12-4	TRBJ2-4	TGTGCCAGCAGTTTAAGGCCAACAGGGGCCAAAAACATTCAGTACTTC	CASSLRPTGAKNIQYF
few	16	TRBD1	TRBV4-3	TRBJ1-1	TGCGCCAGCAGCCTCATCGGGAAGGGGGCCGGCACTGAAGCTTTCTTT	CASSLIGKGAGTEAFF
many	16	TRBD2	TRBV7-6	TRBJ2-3	TGTGCCAGCAGCTTGCAGCTAGCGGCGAACACAGATACGCAGTATTTT	CASSLQLAANTDTQYF
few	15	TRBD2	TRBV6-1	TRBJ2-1	TGTGCCAGCGAAAGGACTAGCGGGAAAGGGGATGAGCAGTTCTTC	CASERTSGKGDEQFF
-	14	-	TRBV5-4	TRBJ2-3	TGTGCCAGCAGCTCTGGCGGGATAAGTGATACGCAGTATTTT	CASSSGGISDTQYF
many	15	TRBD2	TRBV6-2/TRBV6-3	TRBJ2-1	TGTGCCAGCAGTGTAGCGGGATTCTCCTACAATGAGCAGTTCTTC	CASSVAGFSYNEQFF
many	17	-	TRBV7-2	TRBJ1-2	TGTGCCAGCAGCCCACAGCTTAGGGGCGGCGGCCGCTATGGCTACACCTTC	CASSPQLRGGGRYGYTF